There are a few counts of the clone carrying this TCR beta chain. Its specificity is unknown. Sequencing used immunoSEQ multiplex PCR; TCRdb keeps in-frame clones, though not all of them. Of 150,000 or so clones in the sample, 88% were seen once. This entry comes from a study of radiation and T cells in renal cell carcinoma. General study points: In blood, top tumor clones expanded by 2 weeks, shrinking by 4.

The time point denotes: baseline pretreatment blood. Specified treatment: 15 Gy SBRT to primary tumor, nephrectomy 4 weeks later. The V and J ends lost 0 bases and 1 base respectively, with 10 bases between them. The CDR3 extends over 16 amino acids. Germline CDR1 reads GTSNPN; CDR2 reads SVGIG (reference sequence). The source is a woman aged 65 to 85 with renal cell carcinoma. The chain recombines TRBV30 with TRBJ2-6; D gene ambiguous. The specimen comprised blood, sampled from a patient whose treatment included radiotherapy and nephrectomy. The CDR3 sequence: CAWSVNMPSGANVLTF. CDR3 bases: TGTGCCTGGAGTGTAAACATGCCGTCTGGGGCCAACGTCCTGACTTTC. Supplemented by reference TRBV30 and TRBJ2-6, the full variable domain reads SQTIHQWPATLVQPVGSPLSLECTVEGTSNPNLYWYRQAAGRGLQLLFYSVGIGQISSEVPQNLSASRPQDRQFILSSKKLLLSDSGFYLCAWSVNMPSGANVLTFGAGSRLTVL.